This T cell receptor (beta chain) is drawn from a study of blood T cell repertoires in COVID-19. About the study: Whether acute or convalescent, the COVID-19 samples came from the United States, Italy and Spain.

Original methodology: Using reference gene primer amplification, nucleated cell counts were estimated. Some clones are missing from TCRdb's copy, which holds only in-frame ones; the method was immunoSEQ multiplex PCR. Clone size and the V and J calls come from that table; the DNA yielded D and trimming. There are about 250,000 clones in the sample; 85% to 90% occur only once, and over 1.1% lies in the top ten. CDR1 and CDR2 from the germline V gene are SGHTA and FQGNSA. J gave up 2 bases and V 1 base, and 6 bases lay outside the gene matches. This CDR3 spans 17 amino acids. The sequencing sample was made of peripheral blood. The TCR originated in a man of 80 years or more with acute or convalescent COVID-19. The rearrangement uses TRBV7-2 and TRBJ2-2, with 8 bases lining up with TRBD1. The CDR3 DNA reads TGTGCCAGCAGCTTAGATTGGGGACAGGCAAACACCGGGGAGCTGTTTTTT. This translates into CASSLDWGQANTGELFF.